Listed here are 14 T cell receptor beta chains from one sample, sequenced in a study of T cells in Graves' hyperthyroidism and ophthalmopathy. Amplification yielded TCR beta CDR3 regions, with RNA transcripts as the source. TCR CDR3 regions were first amplified by RT-PCR with HTBI primers. TCRdb passed the multiplex PCR reads through MiXCR, listing each CDR3 protein once. The repertoire includes about 290,000 distinct CDR3 sequences, around 13% of them detected once, and 7% to 9% sits in the top ten. The sequenced material came from blood. The source of these receptors is a woman in her forties with Graves' hyperthyroidism.

This clonotype was seen a few times. The gene calls are TRBV6-1 and TRBJ2-1; D might be TRBD2 (5 bases). The ends were cut back, 2 bases at V and 7 bases at J, with 9 bases in the middle. The CDR3 has 13 residues. CDR1 is MNHNS, CDR2 SASEGT, per germline. This CDR3 reads CASSERTLNEQFF. DNA of the CDR3: TGTGCCAGCAGTGAAAGGACTCTGAATGAGCAGTTCTTC.

This clonotype was recorded a few times. This may stem from a read error, because a much larger clone lies one nucleotide away. J is TRBJ2-7 and V is TRBV6-4, with D possibly being TRBD1 or TRBD2 (5 bases each). Trimming removed 8 bases at V and 9 bases at J, with 17 bases between. Germline V CDR1 and CDR2: MRHNA, SNTAGT. This CDR3 is built from 12 residues. The CDR3 loop is CASGWDAGGQYF. The CDR3 DNA reads TGTGCCAGCGGGTGGGACGCCGGAGGGCAGTACTTC.

This clonotype was seen at least ten times. The chain links TRBV20-1 to TRBJ2-1; 8 bases map to TRBD2. V shed 3 bases, J shed 0 bases, and the junction held 7 bases outside the gene matches. This CDR3 region has 16 residues. The germline gives CDR1 DFQATT, CDR2 SNEGSKA (reference sequence). The CDR3 sequence: CSARRIAGSSYNEQFF. CDR3 sequence (DNA): TGCAGTGCTAGGAGAATAGCGGGAAGCTCCTACAATGAGCAGTTCTTC.

This clonotype was counted at least ten times. This chain uses TRBV6-1 with TRBJ1-4; TRBD1 aligns across 7 bases. V trimming: 6 bases; J trimming: 5 bases; junction bases outside the gene matches: 9. This CDR3 has 15 residues. Germline assignment: CDR1 MNHNS and CDR2 SASEGT. The CDR3 loop is CASSHIQGKNEKLFF. The CDR3 nucleotides read TGTGCCAGCAGCCACATACAGGGGAAGAATGAAAAACTGTTTTTT.

The V and J genes are TRBV12-3 or TRBV12-4 and TRBJ1-1, with D possibly being TRBD1 (6 bases). V dropped 2 bases and J dropped 2 bases, with 15 bases sitting between them. CDR3 length equals 16 residues. CDR3 in amino acids: CASSLRAGTTNTEAFF. The CDR3 DNA reads TGTGCCAGCAGTTTACGGGCCGGGACAACAAACACTGAAGCTTTCTTT.

This clonotype was counted at least ten times. This rearrangement joins TRBV7-6 to TRBJ2-3, with 9 bases matching TRBD2. V shed 2 bases, J shed 2 bases, and the junction held 11 bases outside the gene matches. The CDR3 runs 18 residues. Germline assignment: CDR1 SGHVS and CDR2 FNYEAQ. This chain's CDR3 is CASSLFPLSSGATDTQYF. In DNA form, the CDR3 reads TGTGCCAGCAGCTTATTCCCCTTGTCTAGCGGGGCCACAGATACGCAGTATTTT. Complete variable domain (other parts from reference TRBV7-6 and TRBJ2-3): GAGVSQSPRYKVTKRGQDVALRCDPISGHVSLYWYRQALGQGPEFLTYFNYEAQQDKSGLPNDRFSAERPEGSISTLTIQRTEQRDSAMYRCASSLFPLSSGATDTQYFGPGTRLTVL.

This clonotype was counted only a few times. The V gene is TRBV6-1, the J gene TRBJ2-1; D is perhaps TRBD1 (5 bases). Germline CDR1 is MNHNS and CDR2 is SASEGT. This CDR3 contains 13 residues. With 7 bases removed from V and 1 base from J, the gap between germline ends came to 8 bases. The CDR3 coding sequence is TGTGCCAGCACCAGGGTATCCTACAATGAGCAGTTCTTC. Its protein is CASTRVSYNEQFF.

Many counts were recorded for this clonotype. Here the CDR3 reads CASSLARTARTDEQYF. CDR3 DNA: TGTGCCAGCAGCTTAGCTCGCACAGCTCGAACGGACGAGCAGTACTTC. The chain carries TRBV7-8 and TRBJ2-7; D not resolved. The CDR3 consists of 16 residues. V shed 0 bases and J shed 5 bases, with 17 bases lying between them. In germline, CDR1 is SGHVS, CDR2 FQNEAQ.

This clonotype was seen many times. V usage is TRBV2 and J usage is TRBJ2-2; D is unclear. Germline V gene data show CDR1 as SNHLY and CDR2 as FYNNEI. V gave up 3 bases and J gave up 0 bases, with 8 bases separating them. This CDR3 has 15 amino acids. The CDR3 bases are TGTGCCAGCAGTGACTTTGGACCGAACACCGGGGAGCTGTTTTTT. It is translated as CASSDFGPNTGELFF.

This clonotype was picked up many times. The chain carries TRBV3-1 and TRBJ1-1; D is possibly TRBD1 (5 bases). This CDR3 has 15 amino acids. Germline CDR1 LGHDT, CDR2 YNNKEL (reference sequence). Trimming took 4 bases from V and 6 from J, leaving 18 bases between them. The CDR3 protein is CASSLAGGGSAEAFF. The CDR3 DNA sequence: TGTGCCAGCAGCCTTGCGGGGGGAGGGTCGGCTGAAGCTTTCTTT.

At least ten counts were recorded for this clonotype. J is TRBJ1-1 and V is TRBV9, with D perhaps TRBD1 (6 bases). Germline-derived CDR1 and CDR2 are SGDLS and YYNGEE. Trimming took off 0 bases at V and 8 bases at J, with 11 bases between the two ends. The CDR3 has 13 residues. The CDR3 bases are TGTGCCAGCAGCGTAGGCCCCGGACAGGAAGCTTTCTTT. Protein product: CASSVGPGQEAFF. The whole variable domain, remainder taken from reference TRBV9 and TRBJ1-1, is DSGVTQTPKHLITATGQRVTLRCSPRSGDLSVYWYQQSLDQGLQFLIQYYNGEERAKGNILERFSAQQFPDLHSELNLSSLELGDSALYFCASSVGPGQEAFFGQGTRLTVV.

This clonotype was counted ten times or more. The chain uses TRBV7-9 and TRBJ2-7; D remains unclear. The CDR3 runs 15 residues. In germline, CDR1 is SEHNR, CDR2 FQNEAQ (reference sequence). Trimming stripped 3 bases from V and 4 bases from J, with 16 bases between. Here the CDR3 DNA reads TGTGCCAGCAGCTTTCCAGGAAGCCTATGGTACGAGCAGTACTTC. Protein: CASSFPGSLWYEQYF.

This clonotype has at least ten counts. This chain joins TRBV12-3 or TRBV12-4 and TRBJ1-1, with D perhaps TRBD1 (6 bases). The CDR3 extends over 15 amino acids. The germline V and J ends were trimmed by 3 bases and 0 bases, with 11 bases remaining between them. CDR3 in amino acids: CASSFGQFMNTEAFF. DNA of the CDR3: TGTGCCAGCAGTTTCGGACAGTTCATGAACACTGAAGCTTTCTTT.

With regard to this clonotype: This could be a read error, since a much larger clone is one nucleotide away. The rearrangement links TRBV19 to TRBJ2-1, with unresolved D. The germline V gene has CDR1 LNHDA and CDR2 SQIVND (reference sequence). The CDR3 spans 14 residues. V lost 9 bases to trimming and J lost 6 bases, with 18 bases between them. CDR3 sequence reads: CASRSHYTANEQFF. CDR3 sequence (DNA): TGTGCCAGCCGATCCCATTACACCGCCAATGAGCAGTTCTTC.